This T cell receptor (beta chain) was sequenced during a study of shared clonotypes between healthy human individuals. The protocol was immunoSEQ multiplex PCR, while the TCRdb copy is restricted to in-frame clones and leaves out a portion. The table shows over a million clones, with about 98.5% occurring only once. The germline CDR1 and CDR2 sequences are LGHNT and FRNRAP. The CDR3 sequence is 14 residues long. V was pared by 5 bases and J by 7 bases, with 7 bases of the junction left unmatched. The V and J genes are TRBV12-5 and TRBJ2-1; 8 nucleotides agree with TRBD2. Material: naive CD4+ T cells sorted from blood. Subset reported: CD45RA+ positively selected. The TCR was taken from a man under 40 in good health. The CDR3 DNA sequence: TGTGCTAGTGGTCCGGGAGGGCCATTGAATGAGCAGTTCTTC. As protein: CASGPGGPLNEQFF.